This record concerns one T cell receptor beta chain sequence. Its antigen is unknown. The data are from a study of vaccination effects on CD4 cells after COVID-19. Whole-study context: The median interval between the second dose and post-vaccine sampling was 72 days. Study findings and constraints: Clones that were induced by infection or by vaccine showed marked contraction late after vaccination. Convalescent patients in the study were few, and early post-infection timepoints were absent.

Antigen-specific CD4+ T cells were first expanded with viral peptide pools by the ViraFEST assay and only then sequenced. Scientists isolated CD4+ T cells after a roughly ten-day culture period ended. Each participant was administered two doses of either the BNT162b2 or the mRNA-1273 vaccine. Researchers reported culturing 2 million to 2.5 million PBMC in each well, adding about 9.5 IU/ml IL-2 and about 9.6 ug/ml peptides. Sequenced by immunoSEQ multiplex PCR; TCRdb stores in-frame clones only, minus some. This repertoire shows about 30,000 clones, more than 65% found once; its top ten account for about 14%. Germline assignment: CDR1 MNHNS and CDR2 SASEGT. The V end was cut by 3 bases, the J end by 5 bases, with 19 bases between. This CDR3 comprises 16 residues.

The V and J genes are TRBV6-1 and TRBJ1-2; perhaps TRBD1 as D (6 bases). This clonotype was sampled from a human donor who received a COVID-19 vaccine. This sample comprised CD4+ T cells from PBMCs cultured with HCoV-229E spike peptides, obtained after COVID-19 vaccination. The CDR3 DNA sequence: TGTGCCAGCAGTGACGCCTACAGGGCCCTTCCTTATGGCTACACCTTC. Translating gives CASSDAYRALPYGYTF.